A single TCR beta chain is shown here with its context. Its antigen remains unidentified. No base quality values were provided; no much bigger clone lies one nucleotide off. The cohort consisted of some 670 healthy bone marrow donors. All cohort members were sampled while nominally healthy, although unrecorded immune exposures were likely present. The donor tested CMV seronegative and was one of the 352 seronegative cohort members. A peripheral blood sample was collected from each donor, and TCR beta sequencing was performed on peripheral blood mononuclear cells. Genomic DNA was extracted from the blood cell samples with the Qiagen DNeasy Blood Extraction Kit. The library was obtained by the immunoSEQ multiplex PCR assay. A mixture of 60 forward primers for TCR Vbeta segments and 13 reverse primers for TCR Jbeta segments was used in the multiplex PCR. A multiplex PCR assay on genomic DNA amplified the CDR3 region of rearranged TCR beta genes. The amplified TCR beta libraries were sequenced on the Illumina HiSeq System as 87-base-pair reads. For the original study's pipeline: A later analysis counted about 80 million unique TCR beta chains across the 700 or so repertoires, and some 11 million of these chains were shared by at least two donors. A nearest-neighbor algorithm error-corrected the raw reads and collapsed the reads into unique sequences, merging closely related sequences to remove PCR and sequencing errors. To assign V, D and J gene segments, CDR3 sequences were aligned to IMGT reference sequences. Each retained sequence needed at least a six-nucleotide match to both a V gene segment and a J gene segment. Rearrangements were called productive when the CDR3 lacked stop codons and stayed in frame with V and J; all others were non-productive. Following IMGT convention, CDR3 was defined as the stretch from the second conserved V-encoded cysteine up to the conserved J-encoded phenylalanine. In an earlier analysis of 587 of the donors, sequences lacking an unambiguous match to a single V gene segment were excluded. An earlier analysis of a few hundred of the donors classified V segments as functional when productive rearrangements were above 56.7% and as segregating when the standard deviation between donors was above 5%. A statistical classification framework was built for diagnosing cytomegalovirus status from the catalog of TCR beta chain sequences. A later analysis assigned V and J genes by comparing TCR nucleotide sequences with IMGT/GENE-DB human TR gene sequences. In a later analysis, CDR3 sequences and most-parsimonious VDJ recombination scenarios were assigned using the TCRdist pipeline. A later analysis defined each TCR beta chain by its CDR3 amino acid sequence plus V-gene family, and excluded reads lacking a unique V-gene family. As a way to deal with suspected cross-contamination and a sequencing artifact, a later analysis dropped roughly 600 nucleotide sequences that were highly shared and had low generation probability. For each public chain, a later analysis derived a clonal expansion index from normalized ranks of inferred template counts within each repertoire. In a later analysis, generation probabilities were computed with a VDJ recombination model fitted to out-of-frame rearrangements, and the resulting probabilities were checked against IGoR. Hypergeometric tests were used in a later analysis to score TCR-TCR, TCR-HLA and TCR-CMV co-occurrence, with a repertoire-size bias correction applied to the TCR pairs. To estimate false discovery rates, a later analysis permuted the HLA or CMV assignments 20 times. In a later analysis, co-occurring TCRs were grouped using DBSCAN, and TCRdist sequence similarity was added for clustering within HLA-allele-positive subsets. Repertoires with fewer than 30,000 or more than 120,000 public chains, plus five repertoires with anomalous nucleotide sharing, were excluded from co-occurrence clustering. Here the immuneACCESS table is served through TCRdb, limited to in-frame sequences with V and J called. Missing clones are a known gap in these copies; in checked studies unresolved V genes cover under half, and the rest lacks a known reason. Clonal size and the V and J genes are those of that table, whereas D and trimming came from the DNA. The sample table records under 200,000 clones; over 70% of these occur just once. Of the sample, around 1.3% is held by the ten largest clones.

From cysteine to phenylalanine, the CDR3 is 15 amino acids long. Kept here is only the CDR3 DNA, which spans 45 bases and is read in frame from base 1. Unmatched junction bases come to 7, with V trimmed by 3 bases and J by 9 bases. The germline V gene sets CDR1 to MDHEN and CDR2 to SYDVKM. The data originate from a study of cytomegalovirus exposure and HLA in healthy donors (dated by TCRdb to about 2017). For the wider study: According to an earlier analysis of a few hundred of the donors, 150 million to 200 million T cells yielded 90 million to 130 million unique TCR beta sequences and about 300 Gb of sequence data. Approximately 330 gigabases of sequencing data and around 85 million unique TCR sequences made up an early release that covered over 550 HLA-typed donors. The genetic ancestry cluster associated with self-reported Caucasian donors included 81% of the 398 genotyped donors. The study was designed to test whether signatures of past pathogen exposure could be identified by cataloging public T cell receptors. Using immunosequencing, the study profiled T cell repertoires from 640 or so subjects and related those repertoires to cytomegalovirus serostatus. Besides the first cohort of more than 650 subjects, a separate validation cohort made up of over 100 different subjects was used. To predict cytomegalovirus infection status, the study combined high-throughput TCR immunosequencing, statistical association of individual TCRs with disease status, and machine learning. A later analysis re-examined previously published TCR beta repertoires from more than 550 donors and added high-resolution HLA genotyping to investigate patterns of TCR occurrence. In the later analysis, no new phenotypic data were used to find candidate immune exposures; instead, reliance was placed on TCR beta sequences and their occurrence across donors. To decide whether each TCR beta V gene segment behaved as functional or pseudogenic, an earlier analysis of fewer than 750 of the donors relied on high-throughput TCR beta sequencing. Donor age, sex, ethnicity and CMV serostatus were compiled together with the repertoire data. A later genetic analysis took genome-wide SNP genotypes for about three fifths of the 666 donors and used that subset as a discovery cohort. Every repertoire in the discovery cohort had been generated on one and the same sequencing platform. Both class I and class II loci were covered by HLA typing, at four-digit resolution. Typing coverage differed by locus: A, B, C, DRB1 and DQB1 were typed in roughly 629-630 donors, DQA1 in 522, DPA1 in approximately 600, and DPB1 in 400 to 490. About five DR-DQ haplotypes were treated as single units for association and clustering because of strong linkage in the cohort. On average, over 200,000 unique TCR beta nucleotide sequences were sequenced per donor among 398 genotyped donors of the cohort, with 15% to 20% of those sequences being non-productive.

Overall study outcomes, separate from this receptor: In vitro tests confirmed that a few of the cytomegalovirus-associated TCR beta chains recognize cytomegalovirus antigens. A group of highly shared sequence variants was considered likely to be a technical artifact of the sequencing pipeline. V-gene and J-gene trimming of TCR beta chains was associated with a missense DCLRE1C variant in a later genetic analysis, and the association was replicated in an independent cohort. The authors suggested that the approach could potentially be extended to other disease states and immunological phenotypes. An earlier analysis of approximately 600 of the donors showed that most TCR beta V segments appeared in productive rearrangements either about 87% or about 30% of the time, which broadly matched IMGT annotations. In a later analysis, TCR association rates were found to vary across HLA loci, with the most associated TCRs seen for DRB1 alleles and the fewest for HLA-C alleles. Strong co-occurrence of HLA alleles, especially DR and DQ, made assigning TCR associations to individual alleles difficult. Compared with equally common non-associated chains, HLA-associated TCR beta chains in a later analysis were more clonally expanded and had lower generation probabilities. CMV serostatus was the only immune exposure information available for the cohort. The 87-base-pair reads could not distinguish some IMGT-functional V segments, including TRBV6-2 and TRBV6-3, so those segments were excluded. In the study, approximately 150 TCR beta chains were listed as associated with cytomegalovirus. The cohort was sequenced for TCR beta chains only, and without alpha or paired-chain data the features that could be detected were limited. About 15 rarely observed V segments, including chromosome 9 orphons, were excluded from the earlier analysis of almost 600 of the donors because counts were too low. In both the original and validation cohorts, the classifier was reported to diagnose cytomegalovirus status with high specificity and sensitivity. Presence/absence analyses assumed roughly uniform sequencing depth across donors, an assumption that may not hold. Correlated functional status among segregating V segments might be attributable to linkage disequilibrium, but an unknown experimental factor could not be ruled out. A further reported finding was that TCR beta sequences accurately predicted the HLA-A and HLA-B alleles for most subjects in the first cohort. Most TCR sequences were observed very rarely across donors, whereas some public TCRs were present in many individuals. In a later genetic analysis, fewer N-insertions in productive TCRs were reported among donors in an Asian-associated ancestry cluster than the approximately 670-donor mean. HLA typing was unavailable for some donors at each locus, so association tests used only the typed subset. A later analysis associated about 18,000 TCR beta sequences with specific HLA alleles at a false discovery rate of 0.05. Several of the top co-occurrence clusters appeared to be linked to parvovirus B19, influenza, CMV and Epstein-Barr virus, according to a later analysis. According to a later analysis, most CMV-associated TCR beta chains appeared to be HLA-restricted, and the HLA associations seemed to be driven largely by CMV exposure.

The chain was built from TRBV28 and TRBJ1-6, with 8 bases aligning to TRBD1. The TCR was taken from a woman between 25 and 40 years old in good health and CMV-seronegative. The specimen was PBMCs. The CDR3 here reads CASSLRAGGRSPLHF. At the DNA level, the sequence is TGTGCCAGCAGTTTGCGGGCAGGGGGCCGTTCACCCCTCCACTTT.